This entry lists 6 T cell receptor beta chains sequenced from one sample in a study of blood T cell repertoires in COVID-19. Measured with immunoSEQ multiplex PCR; TCRdb has only the in-frame clones, and not every one. The sample holds fewer than 350,000 clones, approximately 81% seen once. The specimen was peripheral blood. These receptors were collected from an older woman with active or convalescent COVID-19.

The rearrangement links TRBV4-1 to TRBJ2-2; perhaps TRBD1 as D (6 bases). The length of the CDR3 is 12 residues. The V gene lost 6 bases and the J gene lost 6 bases, with 8 bases spanning the gap. Per germline, CDR1 MGHRA and CDR2 YSYEKL. The CDR3 sequence: CASRQGSGELFF. The DNA of the CDR3 is TGCGCCAGCAGACAGGGATCCGGGGAGCTGTTTTTT.

This clone was observed a few times. The chain employs TRBV6-1 and TRBJ1-1, with a possible D match to TRBD1 (6 bases). V lost 2 bases to trimming and J lost 0 bases, with 10 bases between them. The CDR3 runs to 15 residues. Per germline, CDR1 MNHNS and CDR2 SASEGT. The CDR3 bases are TGTGCCAGCAGTGAAAGGGGGGGTTTGAACACTGAAGCTTTCTTT. Translation: CASSERGGLNTEAFF.

The rearrangement links TRBV19 to TRBJ1-2; perhaps TRBD1 as D (6 bases). Trimming removed 1 base from V and 8 bases from J, with 11 bases in between. This CDR3 contains 13 residues. Germline V gives CDR1 LNHDA, CDR2 SQIVND (reference sequence). As DNA, the CDR3 is TGTGCCAGTAGTATAGCGGCGGGGGCCGGCTACACCTTC. Its translation is CASSIAAGAGYTF. Complete variable domain (other parts from reference TRBV19 and TRBJ1-2): DGGITQSPKYLFRKEGQNVTLSCEQNLNHDAMYWYRQDPGQGLRLIYYSQIVNDFQKGDIAEGYSVSREKKESFPLTVTSAQKNPTAFYLCASSIAAGAGYTFGSGTRLTVV.

The rearrangement uses TRBV2 and TRBJ2-1, with TRBD2 identical over 9 bases. From germline, CDR1 is SNHLY and CDR2 FYNNEI. With 5 bases clipped from V and 4 bases from J, the junction kept 9 bases outside the gene matches. There are 16 residues in the CDR3. The CDR3 nucleotides are TGTGCCAGCAGTTACGGACTAGCGCGTCGTTACAATGAGCAGTTCTTC. This gives the protein CASSYGLARRYNEQFF.

In this sample, this clone turned up once. This chain joins TRBV5-1 and TRBJ1-1; TRBD1 agrees at 7 bases. Germline V gene sequence: CDR1 SGHRS, CDR2 YFSETQ. The CDR3 length is 14 residues. Trimming at V came to 4 bases and at J to 3 bases, leaving 6 bases not matched to a gene. CDR3 DNA: TGCGCCAGCAGCCCCCAGACAGGGCACACTGAAGCTTTCTTT. Translation: CASSPQTGHTEAFF.

The V and J genes are TRBV18 and TRBJ2-3, with 13 bases identical to TRBD2. V gave up 4 bases and J gave up 2 bases; unmatched junction bases: 12. CDR1 and CDR2 (germline): KGHSH, LQKENI. This CDR3 is 19 amino acids long. The CDR3: CASSQGLAGIYVNTDTQYF. The CDR3 nucleotides read TGTGCCAGCTCACAGGGACTAGCGGGGATATATGTAAACACAGATACGCAGTATTTT.